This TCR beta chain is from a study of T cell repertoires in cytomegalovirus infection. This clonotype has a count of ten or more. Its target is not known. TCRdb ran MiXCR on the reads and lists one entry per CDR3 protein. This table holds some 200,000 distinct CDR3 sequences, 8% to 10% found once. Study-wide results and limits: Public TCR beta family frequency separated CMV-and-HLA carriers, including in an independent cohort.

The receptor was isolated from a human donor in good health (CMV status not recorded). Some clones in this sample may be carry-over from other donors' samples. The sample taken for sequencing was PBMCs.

The CDR3, as DNA: TGTGCCAGCAGTTATCGGGACAGGGACACCGGGGAGCTGTTTTTT. It codes for CASSYRDRDTGELFF. The chain has TRBV7-2 and TRBJ2-2; 9 bases align to TRBD1. J lost 3 bases, V lost 6 bases, and 5 bases had no gene match. CDR3 size: 15 residues. The germline V gene encodes CDR1 SGHTA and CDR2 FQGNSA.